The clone carrying this T cell receptor beta chain has just one count. The data stem from a study of blood T cells in healthy people across ages. Germline loops: CDR1 KGHDR, CDR2 SFDVKD. Deletions cut 0 bases from V and 0 bases from J, with 14 bases between. This CDR3 has 18 amino acids. Alongside a J-beta primer mix, a sample-barcoded 5' primer served in a second PCR lasting about 6 to 12 cycles. TCRdb used MiXCR to reprocess the 5' RACE reads, holding one entry per CDR3 protein. In the table there are approximately 730,000 distinct CDR3 sequences, 35% to 45% of which are singletons. J is TRBJ1-5 and V is TRBV24-1, with a possible D match to TRBD1 (6 bases). The receptor comes from an older woman in good health. Material: blood. The DNA of the CDR3 is TGTGCCACCAGTGATTTGCGGGGGGCTGCGCCTAGCAATCAGCCCCAGCATTTT. It codes for CATSDLRGAAPSNQPQHF.